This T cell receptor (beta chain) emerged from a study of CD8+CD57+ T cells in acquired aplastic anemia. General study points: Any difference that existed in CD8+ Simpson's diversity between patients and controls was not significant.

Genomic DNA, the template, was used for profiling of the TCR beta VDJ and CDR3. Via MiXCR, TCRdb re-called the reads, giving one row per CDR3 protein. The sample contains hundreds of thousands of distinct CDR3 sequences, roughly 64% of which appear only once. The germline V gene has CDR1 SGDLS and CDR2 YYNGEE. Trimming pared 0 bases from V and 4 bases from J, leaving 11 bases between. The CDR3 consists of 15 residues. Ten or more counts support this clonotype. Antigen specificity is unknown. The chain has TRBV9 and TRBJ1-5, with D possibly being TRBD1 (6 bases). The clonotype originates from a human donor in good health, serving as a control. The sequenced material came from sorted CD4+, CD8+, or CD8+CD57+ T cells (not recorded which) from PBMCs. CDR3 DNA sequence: TGTGCCAGCAGCGTAGCGGGGGGCCAGAATCAGCCCCAGCATTTT. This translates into CASSVAGGQNQPQHF. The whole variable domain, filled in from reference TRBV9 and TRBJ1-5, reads DSGVTQTPKHLITATGQRVTLRCSPRSGDLSVYWYQQSLDQGLQFLIQYYNGEERAKGNILERFSAQQFPDLHSELNLSSLELGDSALYFCASSVAGGQNQPQHFGDGTRLSIL.